This TCR beta chain comes out of a study of T-cell reconstitution after alpha-beta-depleted transplantation in children (dated by TCRdb to 2016 to 2017). For context, the study as a whole: Using TCR repertoire profiling, the study followed T-cell immune reconstitution in a quantitative way in children after TCRalphabeta/CD19-depleted allogeneic hematopoietic cell transplantation. What the authors observed across the whole study: Apparently early alphabetaT-cell count recovery about two months after transplant reportedly relied on only several hundred rapidly expanded clones derived from non-depleted graft cells. Over subsequent months, a decline in hyperexpanded clone frequencies was noted, and after one year, T-cell counts and TCRbeta diversity were mostly ascribed to newly produced T cells. The high TCRbeta diversity at day 60 in some patients was ascribed to recipient T cells and intrathymic progenitors that had survived conditioning.

V lost 5 bases and J lost 2 bases, and the count of bases not matched to a germline gene is 7. CDR1 and CDR2, looked up from the germline V gene, are SGHVS and FNYEAQ. From its cysteine to its phenylalanine, the CDR3 spans 15 amino acids. CDR3 DNA is the only sequence kept; it has 45 bases, read in frame from the first base. Worth noting for this clonotype: It lacks a known antigen. No clone much larger than this one lies a single base away; base qualities are absent.

To prepare the library, PCR was applied. The instrument was an Illumina HiSeq 2500. Molecular barcoding was employed in the preparation of TCR libraries, with unique molecular identifiers being used to normalize TCRbeta repertoire quantification. TCRdb reran the public reads through fastp at Q25 and MiXCR, keeping productive beta chains. Rows matching on CDR3 protein sequence are summarized as one entry with the most common DNA and genes. The sample yields a few hundred thousand distinct CDR3 sequences; 24% were counted once. Around 4.8% of the sample lies in the top ten. Sample treatment or condition, as interpreted from the label and publication: allogeneic hematopoietic cell transplantation with graft depleted of TCRalphabeta T cells and CD19 B cells. The transplant recipients were children given TCRalphabeta/CD19-depleted allogeneic hematopoietic cell grafts.

This clonotype was obtained from a female patient aged 2 to 10 who had a stem cell transplant for congenital amegakaryocytic thrombocytopenia, so the T cells may come from the graft donor. Sequencing was performed on PBMCs, mostly from graft donor cells, taken 360 days after TCRalphabeta/CD19-depleted stem cell transplant. Recombination linked TRBV7-6 to TRBJ2-7; TRBD1 agrees with 9 junctional bases. The CDR3 sequence is CASSARRTGAYEQYF. The sequence in DNA is TGTGCCAGCAGCGCCCGTAGGACAGGGGCCTACGAGCAGTACTTC.